This T cell receptor (beta chain) came from a study of shared clonotypes between healthy human individuals. The ends were cut back, 8 bases at V and 0 bases at J, with 13 bases in the middle. The CDR3 contains 15 residues. Germline V gene data show CDR1 as SEHNR and CDR2 as FQNEAQ (reference sequence). The data were produced by immunoSEQ multiplex PCR, yet TCRdb's version contains in-frame clones alone and is incomplete. The table records about 1 million clones, roughly 80% of them present only once. The sequenced material came from memory CD4+ T cells sorted from blood. Stated subset: CD45RA-negative fraction. The TCR comes from a man aged 18-30 years in good health. V gene TRBV7-9 combines with J gene TRBJ2-2, with a possible D match to TRBD1 (5 bases). DNA of the CDR3: TGTGCCAGCGGCAACACGGACACGAACACCGGGGAGCTGTTTTTT. Amino acids: CASGNTDTNTGELFF.